The 30 T cell receptor beta chains reported below all come from one sample, sequenced in a study of response to subunit inactivated influenza vaccine. MiXCR was run by TCRdb on the RT-PCR reads, yielding one entry per CDR3 protein. The sample shows about 800,000 distinct CDR3 sequences, approximately 21% of them seen only once. The sample consisted of PBMCs from blood, taken about 5 days after vaccination. The receptor source for this set is a middle-aged man who received an inactivated influenza vaccine.

This clonotype showed up just a few times. The V and J genes are TRBV5-6 and TRBJ2-1; D gene uncertain. The CDR3 totals 15 residues. From germline, CDR1 is SGHDT and CDR2 YYEEEE. V gave up 4 bases and J gave up 5 bases, with 16 bases separating them. CDR3 loop: CASSQDPGSHNEQFF. CDR3 sequence (DNA): TGTGCCAGCAGCCAAGATCCCGGGTCCCACAATGAGCAGTTCTTC.

The chain couples TRBV7-8 to TRBJ2-2, with TRBD1 matching 7 bases. The CDR3 spans 15 residues. J lost 3 bases, V lost 3 bases, and 4 bases had no gene match. Germline CDR1 SGHVS, CDR2 FQNEAQ. CDR3 coding DNA: TGTGCCAGCAGCTTTAGTACAGGGGACACCGGGGAGCTGTTTTTT. It translates to CASSFSTGDTGELFF. Filled out from reference TRBV7-8 and TRBJ2-2, the complete variable domain reads GAGVSQSPRYKVAKRGQDVALRCDPISGHVSLFWYQQALGQGPEFLTYFQNEAQLDKSGLPSDRFFAERPEGSVSTLKIQRTQQEDSAVYLCASSFSTGDTGELFFGEGSRLTVL.

V usage is TRBV7-2 and J usage is TRBJ1-2; no reliable D call. With 5 bases removed from V and 3 bases from J, the gap between germline ends came to 7 bases. The CDR3 runs to 12 residues. CDR1 is SGHTA, CDR2 FQGNSA, per germline. The CDR3 DNA is TGTGCCAGCAGCCGTAACGACTATGGCTACACCTTC. Encoded protein: CASSRNDYGYTF.

The V and J genes are TRBV7-2 and TRBJ2-1, with D perhaps given as TRBD1 or TRBD2 (5 bases each). The CDR3 has 15 residues. CDR1 SGHTA and CDR2 FQGNSA come from the germline V gene. Between the trimmed V and J ends, which lost 3 bases and 5 bases, there was a span of 14 bases. CDR3 region: CASSLTRDLNNEQFF. As DNA, the CDR3 is TGTGCCAGCAGCTTGACGAGGGACCTTAACAATGAGCAGTTCTTC.

This clonotype was seen more than once but under ten times. The gene calls are TRBV5-1 and TRBJ2-1, with 8 bases fitting TRBD2. The germline gives CDR1 SGHRS, CDR2 YFSETQ. The CDR3 is 17 amino acids. The V and J ends lost 3 bases and 2 bases, in that order; junction bases with no gene match: 10. CDR3 bases: TGCGCCAGCAGCTCGGGGCGGGGACTAGTTCCCTACAATGAGCAGTTCTTC. This translates into CASSSGRGLVPYNEQFF.

This clonotype was picked up a small number of times. The CDR3 loop reads CARAVLKPGQNVSYEQYF. The CDR3 nucleotides are TGCGCCCGCGCCGTGCTCAAACCGGGACAGAATGTAAGCTACGAGCAGTACTTC. This rearrangement joins TRBV10-1 to TRBJ2-7; TRBD1 aligns across 7 bases. The CDR3 sequence is 18 residues long. V shed 11 bases and J 3 bases; nucleotides not matched to a gene: 25. CDR1 and CDR2 from the germline V gene are WNHNN and SYGVQD (reference sequence).

The CDR3 is CAISEGRGPYEQYF. Here the CDR3 DNA reads TGTGCCATCAGTGAAGGCAGGGGCCCCTACGAGCAGTACTTC. This chain uses TRBV10-3 with TRBJ2-7; possible D gene TRBD1, 6 bases. The CDR3 is 14 residues long. The germline V and J ends were trimmed by 3 bases and 2 bases, with 11 bases remaining between them. CDR1 and CDR2 from the germline V gene are ENHRY and SYGVKD.

The chain employs TRBV11-2 and TRBJ2-5; D call uncertain. Looked up from germline, CDR1 is SGHAT and CDR2 is FQNNGV. The CDR3 runs 14 residues. V lost 2 bases and J lost 1, with 8 bases in between. The CDR3 region has the DNA TGTGCCAGCAGCTTACTAGTCAGCCAAGAGACCCAGTACTTC. This gives the protein CASSLLVSQETQYF.

This clonotype has only a few counts. This sequence joins TRBV7-9 and TRBJ2-1; D ambiguous. The CDR3 is made up of 16 amino acids. Germline lookup yields CDR1 SEHNR and CDR2 FQNEAQ (reference sequence). V lost 1 base and J 3 bases, leaving 13 bases between the germline ends. In DNA form, the CDR3 reads TGTGCCAGCAGCTTAGGGAGAAAGGTGGACTACAATGAGCAGTTCTTC. As protein: CASSLGRKVDYNEQFF.

This clonotype has only a few counts. The CDR3 spells CASSPGLATRRGNEQFF. CDR3 coding DNA: TGTGCCAGCAGTCCGGGACTAGCGACCCGTAGAGGGAATGAGCAGTTCTTC. V gene TRBV6-2 or TRBV6-3 combines with J gene TRBJ2-1, with TRBD2 identical over 10 bases. The CDR3 has 17 residues. Germline V lookup: CDR1 MNHEY, CDR2 SVGEGT. V trimming: 5 bases; J trimming: 7 bases; junction bases outside the gene matches: 14.

The chain has TRBV3-1 and TRBJ2-1, with D possibly being TRBD2 (5 bases). Germline CDR1 is LGHDT and CDR2 is YNNKEL (reference sequence). The CDR3 extends over 15 amino acids. Deletions cut 5 bases from V and 7 bases from J, with 18 bases between. Written as DNA, the CDR3 is TGTGCCAGCAGCGGAATAGGAGGCGGACGGAATGAGCAGTTCTTC. Its protein product is CASSGIGGGRNEQFF.

This clonotype appeared a few times. V usage is TRBV12-3 or TRBV12-4 and J usage is TRBJ2-7; D is unclear. The V and J ends lost 2 bases and 5 bases respectively, with 13 bases between them. The CDR3 runs to 14 residues. CDR3: CASSLMRQRHEQYF. Here the CDR3 DNA reads TGTGCCAGCAGTTTAATGCGACAACGGCACGAGCAGTACTTC.

The chain uses TRBV9 and TRBJ2-7; 7 nucleotides align to TRBD1. CDR3 length: 14 residues. Per germline, CDR1 SGDLS and CDR2 YYNGEE. V lost 3 bases, J lost 0 bases, and 3 bases stayed unmatched. The chain's CDR3 is CASSGQGLSYEQYF. CDR3 nucleotide sequence: TGTGCCAGCAGCGGACAGGGTCTCTCCTACGAGCAGTACTTC.

The CDR3 region is CASSLAGTEAAHEQYF. In nucleotides, the CDR3 is TGTGCCAGCAGCTTAGCGGGGACCGAAGCGGCCCACGAGCAGTACTTC. This chain uses TRBV11-1 with TRBJ2-7, with D perhaps assigned TRBD1 or TRBD2 (5 bases each). Germline CDR1 and CDR2: SGHAT and FQDESV (reference sequence). The length of the CDR3 is 16 residues. Deletions cut 0 bases from V and 5 bases from J, with 17 bases between.

V and J are TRBV12-3 or TRBV12-4 and TRBJ2-1, with 9 bases fitting TRBD2. The junction had 9 bases not matched to a gene; V was cut back by 2 bases and J by 10 bases. The CDR3 extends over 15 amino acids. CDR3 region: CASSLISGGPNEQFF. The CDR3, as DNA: TGTGCCAGCAGTTTAATCAGCGGGGGGCCAAACGAGCAGTTCTTC.

This clonotype was seen at least ten times. The CDR3 sequence: CASSLRWTAGIDYGYTF. The CDR3 nucleotides read TGTGCCAGCAGTTTAAGATGGACCGCGGGCATTGACTATGGCTACACCTTC. V is TRBV27 and J is TRBJ1-2; no firm D call. CDR3 length equals 17 residues. Germline V gene lookup returns CDR1 MNHEY and CDR2 SMNVEV (reference sequence). V shed 2 bases and J shed 3 bases, with 19 bases lying between them.

V and J are TRBV5-6 and TRBJ2-3; 9 bases match TRBD1. CDR1 SGHDT and CDR2 YYEEEE come from the germline V gene. This CDR3 contains 15 residues. J lost 4 bases, V lost 4 bases, and 7 bases had no gene match. The CDR3 loop is CASSPGTGRPDTQYF. The CDR3 DNA is TGTGCCAGCAGCCCCGGGACAGGGCGCCCAGATACGCAGTATTTT.

This chain connects TRBV6-1 to TRBJ2-7; 9 nucleotides align to TRBD1. The V gene's germline CDR1 is MNHNS and CDR2 SASEGT. The CDR3 sequence is 14 residues long. V dropped 5 bases and J dropped 5; count of bases not matched to a gene: 7. CDR3 bases: TGTGCCAGCAGTCCGGGACAGGGATTCAACGAGCAGTACTTC. Its translation: CASSPGQGFNEQYF.

The rearrangement joins TRBV19 to TRBJ2-3; 11 bases fit TRBD2. Germline V CDR1 and CDR2: LNHDA, SQIVND (reference sequence). There are 13 residues in the CDR3. Losses at the gene ends were 3 bases for V and 14 bases for J; bases not matched to a gene: 7. CDR3 region: CASSIGLAGGLYF. The DNA for the CDR3 is TGTGCCAGTAGTATTGGTCTAGCGGGGGGACTGTATTTT.

This clonotype has a handful of counts. V and J are TRBV15 and TRBJ2-3; the match to TRBD2 covers 8 bases. J gave up 0 bases and V 5 bases, and 7 bases lay outside the gene matches. The germline gives CDR1 LNHNV, CDR2 YYDKDF (reference sequence). The CDR3 totals 16 residues. CDR3 bases: TGTGCCACCAGCTTAGAACTAGCGGCGAGCACAGATACGCAGTATTTT. Amino acids: CATSLELAASTDTQYF.

Only a few counts were recorded for this clonotype. This rearrangement joins TRBV2 to TRBJ2-7; D is unresolved. The CDR3 has 13 residues. CDR1 and CDR2 from the germline V gene are SNHLY and FYNNEI. Trimming removed 10 bases at V and 2 bases at J, with 15 bases between. DNA of the CDR3: TGTGCCAATTCAGACATGCCCCCCTACGAGCAGTACTTC. Amino acids: CANSDMPPYEQYF.

The V gene is TRBV20-1, the J gene TRBJ2-7, with D tentatively TRBD1 or TRBD2 (5 bases each). Trimming stripped 5 bases from V and 5 bases from J, with 16 bases between. From germline, CDR1 is DFQATT and CDR2 SNEGSKA (reference sequence). CDR3 length: 13 residues. The CDR3 DNA follows: TGCAGTGCTCGCGAGGTGAGGGGTAACGAGCAGTACTTC. Its protein is CSAREVRGNEQYF.

The chain recombines TRBV6-6 with TRBJ2-7; D is unresolved. V was pared by 6 bases and J by 3 bases, with 12 bases between. From germline, CDR1 is MNHNY and CDR2 SVGAGI (reference sequence). This CDR3 contains 13 residues. The CDR3 DNA reads TGTGCCAGCAGCCAAACCGCCCTCTACGAGCAGTACTTC. Its translation is CASSQTALYEQYF.

This clonotype was detected ten times or more. The gene calls are TRBV20-1 and TRBJ1-2, with 11 bases lining up with TRBD1. The CDR3 contains 15 residues. The V and J ends lost 2 bases and 4 bases, in that order; junction bases with no gene match: 6. Germline V gene sequence: CDR1 DFQATT, CDR2 SNEGSKA (reference sequence). The CDR3, as DNA: TGCAGTGCTAGACCTGGACAGGGGGCTGCCTATGGCTACACCTTC. Amino acids: CSARPGQGAAYGYTF.

The chain has TRBV6-6 and TRBJ2-7, with TRBD2 identical over 8 bases. This CDR3 contains 13 residues. Germline CDR1 reads MNHNY; CDR2 reads SVGAGI (reference sequence). Germline trimming cut 5 bases from V and 6 bases from J; bases unmatched to any gene: 6. As DNA, the CDR3 is TGTGCCAGCAGTCCTGGGACTAGGTTCGAGCAGTACTTC. Translated, it gives CASSPGTRFEQYF.

This clonotype was found a few times. This rearrangement joins TRBV10-3 to TRBJ2-7, with a tentative D call TRBD2 (6 bases). Per the germline V gene, CDR1 is ENHRY and CDR2 is SYGVKD. There are 13 residues in the CDR3. Trimming shortened V by 3 bases and J by 3 bases, and 9 bases separated the two germline ends. The CDR3 loop reads CAISDGTYYEQYF. The CDR3 region has the DNA TGTGCCATCAGTGATGGGACTTACTACGAGCAGTACTTC.

The gene calls are TRBV28 and TRBJ2-7, with 8 positions matching TRBD2. The germline CDR1 and CDR2 sequences are MDHEN and SYDVKM. V trimming: 5 bases; J trimming: 2 bases; junction bases outside the gene matches: 5. This CDR3 spans 14 amino acids. The DNA of the CDR3 is TGTGCCAGCAGTACTCCGGGACTAGCCTACGAGCAGTACTTC. Its protein is CASSTPGLAYEQYF.

The chain is built from TRBV6-2 or TRBV6-3 and TRBJ2-6; TRBD2 is a possible D gene (6 bases). V lost 0 bases, J lost 0 bases, and 15 bases lay in between. Germline values: CDR1 MNHEY, CDR2 SVGEGT. CDR3 length: 19 residues. The CDR3 coding sequence is TGTGCCAGCAGTTACTCGAGTGCGGGACGGAACTCTGGGGCCAACGTCCTGACTTTC. It specifies CASSYSSAGRNSGANVLTF.

CDR3 sequence: CASSLGLKRTGELFF. DNA for the CDR3: TGTGCCAGCAGCTTGGGCTTGAAGAGGACCGGGGAGCTGTTTTTT. The chain uses TRBV5-4 and TRBJ2-2; D unclear. Trimming shortened V by 0 bases and J by 5 bases, and 11 bases separated the two germline ends. From germline, CDR1 is SGHNT and CDR2 YYREEE (reference sequence). There are 15 residues in the CDR3.

This clonotype was observed a handful of times. This chain connects TRBV20-1 to TRBJ2-7, with TRBD2 matching 7 bases. The CDR3 is 15 amino acids. The V gene's germline CDR1 is DFQATT and CDR2 SNEGSKA (reference sequence). Germline trimming cut 3 bases from V and 2 bases from J; bases unmatched to any gene: 10. The CDR3 region is CSASLGREVTYEQYF. As DNA, the CDR3 is TGCAGTGCTAGCCTGGGTCGGGAGGTAACCTACGAGCAGTACTTC.